This TCR beta chain was observed in a study of beta chain features in type 1 diabetes (dated by TCRdb to 2016 to 2019). Describing the broader study: No differences in mean age, gender distribution, total cell number or subset yield were found between patients and healthy donors. Across all samples, around 100 million sorted cells were examined, and cell number per subset correlated strongly with RNA yield. The study compared the TCRB repertoires of sorted circulating CD4+ T cell subsets in recently diagnosed type 1 diabetes patients with those in matched healthy donors. Naive and central memory subsets were obtained from all 30 or so donors, but regulatory and stem cell-like memory subsets were isolated from only 8 patients and about 8 healthy donors. Results the study describes overall, beyond this receptor: Naive, central memory and regulatory TCRB repertoires appeared more similar among patients than among healthy donors. A moderate but significant shortening of TCRB CDR3 length was observed in type 1 diabetes patients in all four CD4+ subsets. Shorter templates might be favored by PCR, yet because patient and control samples were amplified and corrected together, any such skew would affect both groups equally. Fewer insertions and more nucleotide deletions at VDJ recombination sites were observed in patients with type 1 diabetes, implying thymic rearrangement abnormalities. Only small numbers of individuals were included in the HLA sub-analyses, which left unresolved whether HLA type had any influence on TCRB rearrangement. Because cDNA rather than genomic DNA was sequenced, highly expressing activated cells could have been over-represented, although no difference in activation and CD3 levels was found between groups.

Points on this clone: This clone's antigen is unknown. The input lacks base qualities; no much larger clone sits a single base away.

All of the isolated RNA was reverse transcribed with the High Capacity cDNA Reverse Transcription Kit, so expressed TCRB transcripts were sequenced. Deep immunoSEQ sequencing was applied to naive, central memory and regulatory T cell samples, giving an average of around 4 million total reads per sample. Sorted cells were lysed in RLT buffer, and RNA was extracted using DNase-treated RNeasy Micro or Mini kits according to cell number. To prevent cross-contamination, each cell subset was processed individually, whereas patient and healthy donor samples were processed jointly. Using the immunoSEQ multiplex PCR, TCRB sequences were amplified from cDNA into 87-bp fragments spanning the CDR3 region. Sequencing of the amplicons was performed on the Illumina HiSeq platform. Under the source paper's analysis protocol: Synthetic template baselines were used to correct PCR bias computationally, reads within Hamming distance 2 were collapsed, and singletons that could not be merged were discarded. By aligning reads against IMGT, V, D and J genes, CDR3 length, and insertions or deletions at six rearrangement sites were assigned. Clonotype counts were normalized to sorted cell number within each subset before computing true diversity and Gini coefficients with the tcR R package. The overlap coefficient, calculated on TCRB nucleotide sequences, was used to measure repertoire sharing. Out-of-frame TCRB sequences from naive cells were analyzed as a proxy for the pre-selection repertoire. TCRdb retrieved this table from immuneACCESS and kept in-frame rearrangements only. Not all clones are present; in checked studies, unresolved V genes account for under half, and no reason is known for the remainder. Clone size and the V and J calls come from that table; the DNA yielded D and trimming. The sample has 600,000 to 700,000 clones on record, 9.5% to 15% of them singletons. Roughly 0.11% of the sample goes to the ten largest clones.

From each donor, a single peripheral blood sample of approximately 120 mL on average was drawn into heparinised tubes. A BD FACSAria II and a panel including CD45RO, CCR7, CD25, CD127, CD95 and CD27 were used to sort naive, central memory, regulatory and stem cell-like memory CD4+ T cells. Purity was above 95% for every sorted population. Right away, PBMCs were isolated by Lymphoprep density gradient centrifugation and were stained directly, with no culture step. So that batch effects would be minimized, each experiment stained and sorted samples in pairs, pairing one healthy donor with one patient. Trimmed from V: 0 bases; trimmed from J: 0 bases; junction bases lacking a gene match: 11. The germline V gene sets CDR1 to LGHNA and CDR2 to YSLEER. There are 19 amino acids in the CDR3, from cysteine to phenylalanine inclusive. The entry retains the CDR3 DNA only, 57 bases that are in frame from base 1.

The sample was naive CD4+ T cells from blood. Reading the label with the study, this specimen's cell subset or site is: true naive CD4+ T cells. This TCR was sampled from a man younger than 40 with type 1 diabetes. The V and J segments used are TRBV4-3 and TRBJ2-3; 8 central nucleotides agree with TRBD1. The DNA sequence follows: TGCGCCAGCAGCCAAGATAGGGGAGACAGGGGAGGAAGCACAGATACGCAGTATTTT. The translation is CASSQDRGDRGGSTDTQYF.